This T cell receptor beta chain comes out of a study of technical replicates of blood from a few donors. Measured with immunoSEQ multiplex PCR; TCRdb has only the in-frame clones, and not every one. The data contain about 83,000 clones, around 94% of them singletons. Trimming cost V 4 bases and J 6 bases, with 16 bases left between them. Germline CDR1 is SGDLS and CDR2 is YYNGEE. The CDR3 has 14 residues. The sample taken for sequencing was T cells isolated from PBMCs. The chain joins TRBV9 to TRBJ1-2, with D maybe TRBD1 (6 bases). The clonotype originates from a human donor in good health. For the CDR3, the DNA is TGTGCCAGCAGCCCGCTTGGGGGGGGCCATGGCTACACCTTC. It codes for CASSPLGGGHGYTF.